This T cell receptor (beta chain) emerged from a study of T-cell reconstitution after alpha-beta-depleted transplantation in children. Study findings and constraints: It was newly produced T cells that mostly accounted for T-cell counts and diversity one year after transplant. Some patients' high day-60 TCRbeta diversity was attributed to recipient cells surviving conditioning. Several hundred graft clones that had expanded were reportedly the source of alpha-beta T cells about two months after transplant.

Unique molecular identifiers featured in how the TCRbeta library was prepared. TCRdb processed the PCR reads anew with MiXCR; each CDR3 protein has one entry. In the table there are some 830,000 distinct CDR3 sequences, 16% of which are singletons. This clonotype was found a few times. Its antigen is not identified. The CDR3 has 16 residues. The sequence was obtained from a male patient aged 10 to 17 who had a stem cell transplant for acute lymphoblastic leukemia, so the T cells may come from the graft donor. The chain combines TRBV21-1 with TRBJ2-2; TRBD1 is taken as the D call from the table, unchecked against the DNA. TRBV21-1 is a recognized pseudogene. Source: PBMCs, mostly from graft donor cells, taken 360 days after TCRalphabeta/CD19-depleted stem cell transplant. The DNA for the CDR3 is TGTGCCAGCAGCAAGGGGCAGGATCACGGCACCGGGGAGCTGTTTTTT. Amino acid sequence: CASSKGQDHGTGELFF.